The 26 T cell receptor beta chains given below trace back to one sample, sequenced in a study of OX40 agonist ivuxolimab in advanced cancers. Only in-frame clones appear in the TCRdb table, and some are missing; sequencing was by immunoSEQ multiplex PCR. This sample yields more than 85,000 clones, of which roughly nine tenths are seen a single time; approximately 0.3% belongs to the top ten. This sample comprised CD4+ or CD8+ T cells sorted from blood, obtained in a trial of the OX40 agonist ivuxolimab. All receptors derive from an adult with an advanced solid tumor such as melanoma, head and neck, liver or kidney cancer.

V and J are TRBV19 and TRBJ2-2; the match to TRBD1 covers 11 bases. Unmatched junction bases numbered 5, after V lost 7 bases and J lost 4 bases. The length of the CDR3 is 15 residues. Germline CDR1 reads LNHDA; CDR2 reads SQIVND (reference sequence). CDR3: CASKGDRGATGELFF. The CDR3 DNA sequence: TGTGCCAGTAAAGGGGACAGGGGGGCCACCGGGGAGCTGTTTTTT.

The V call is TRBV5-6, the J call TRBJ2-2; no clear D. This CDR3 has 16 amino acids. Germline V gives CDR1 SGHDT, CDR2 YYEEEE. The V gene lost 0 bases and the J gene lost 1 base, with 10 bases spanning the gap. The CDR3 is CASSLVARLNTGELFF. As DNA, the CDR3 is TGTGCCAGCAGCTTGGTCGCCAGATTGAACACCGGGGAGCTGTTTTTT.

The rearrangement joins TRBV9 to TRBJ2-3; TRBD2 aligns across 9 bases. With V trimmed by 0 bases and J by 5 bases, 4 bases remained unmatched. The CDR3 runs to 15 residues. Germline V CDR1 and CDR2: SGDLS, YYNGEE. CDR3 bases: TGTGCCAGCAGCGTAGGGTTAGCGGGAGTAGATACGCAGTATTTT. As protein: CASSVGLAGVDTQYF.

This clone was detected only a few times. The chain uses TRBV5-1 and TRBJ1-2; D is perhaps TRBD1 (6 bases). Trimming pared 4 bases from V and 4 bases from J, leaving 8 bases between. CDR1 is SGHRS, CDR2 YFSETQ, per germline. The CDR3 length is 12 residues. CDR3: CASSPGAYGYTF. For the CDR3, the DNA is TGCGCCAGCAGCCCGGGGGCCTATGGCTACACCTTC.

The rearrangement joins TRBV11-1 to TRBJ2-3; D gene ambiguous. The CDR3 length is 14 residues. Trimming stripped 2 bases from V and 6 bases from J, with 12 bases between. The V gene's germline CDR1 is SGHAT and CDR2 FQDESV (reference sequence). The CDR3: CASSLHEVADTQYF. The CDR3, as DNA: TGTGCCAGCAGCTTACATGAGGTGGCTGATACGCAGTATTTT.

The table lists this clone with a few counts. The chain recombines TRBV29-1 with TRBJ2-3; the match to TRBD1 covers 8 bases. Germline V gene data show CDR1 as SQVTM and CDR2 as ANQGSEA. V shed 6 bases, J shed 9 bases, and the junction held 14 bases outside the gene matches. The CDR3 sequence is 14 residues long. CDR3 nucleotide sequence: TGCAGCGTGGCAACCGGGACAGGATACCGGACGCAGTATTTT. This codes for CSVATGTGYRTQYF.

The rearrangement links TRBV7-3 to TRBJ2-2, with D unclear. CDR3 length: 14 residues. Per the germline V gene, CDR1 is SGHTA and CDR2 is FQGTGA. Trimming stripped 1 base from V and 6 bases from J, with 9 bases between. CDR3 region: CASSLSSDAGELFF. CDR3 coding DNA: TGTGCCAGCAGCTTAAGTTCTGACGCCGGGGAGCTGTTTTTT.

The rearrangement joins TRBV11-2 to TRBJ2-5, with D perhaps matching TRBD1 or TRBD2 (6 bases each). V lost 3 bases and J lost 5, with 16 bases in between. The germline V gene has CDR1 SGHAT and CDR2 FQNNGV. The CDR3 is 15 amino acids. The CDR3 nucleotides read TGTGCCAGCAGCTTCGGGTTTCTAGGGGGGGAGACCCAGTACTTC. Translating it yields CASSFGFLGGETQYF.

The V and J genes are TRBV14 and TRBJ2-5; D ambiguous. CDR3 length: 13 amino acids. The germline V gene has CDR1 SGHDN and CDR2 FVKESK. V was pared by 0 bases and J by 7 bases, with 9 bases between. This CDR3 is CASSQEIIGTQYF. DNA of the CDR3: TGTGCCAGCAGCCAAGAAATAATAGGGACCCAGTACTTC.

V and J are TRBV11-2 and TRBJ2-7, with TRBD2 matching over 12 bases. CDR1 is SGHAT and CDR2 is FQNNGV in the germline V gene. The CDR3 sequence is 15 residues long. J gave up 2 bases and V 5 bases, and 4 bases lay outside the gene matches. The CDR3 spells CASSPLAGGPYEQYF. CDR3 sequence (DNA): TGTGCCAGCAGCCCCCTAGCGGGAGGGCCCTACGAGCAGTACTTC.

V is TRBV5-4 and J is TRBJ2-7; 8 bases agree with TRBD1. The germline gives CDR1 SGHNT, CDR2 YYREEE (reference sequence). This CDR3 region has 17 residues. V was pared by 4 bases and J by 7 bases, with 19 bases of the junction left unmatched. The CDR3 region has the DNA TGTGCCAGCAGCCCTGGAGGGGGCCAGGGGGCTTTAGGGGAGCAGTACTTC. Translated: CASSPGGGQGALGEQYF. Full variable domain (missing parts from reference TRBV5-4 and TRBJ2-7): ETGVTQSPTHLIKTRGQQVTLRCSSQSGHNTVSWYQQALGQGPQFIFQYYREEENGRGNFPPRFSGLQFPNYSSELNVNALELDDSALYLCASSPGGGQGALGEQYFGPGTRLTVT.

The CDR3 nucleotides are TGTGCCAGCAGCCGCTCTTCCGGGGCCCAGACCCAGTACTTC. Its protein is CASSRSSGAQTQYF. This rearrangement joins TRBV11-2 to TRBJ2-5; TRBD1 or TRBD2 may be the D gene (5 bases each). CDR1 is SGHAT and CDR2 is FQNNGV in the germline V gene. CDR3 size: 14 residues. V dropped 5 bases and J dropped 6 bases, with 16 bases sitting between them. The whole variable domain, filled in from reference TRBV11-2 and TRBJ2-5, reads EAGVAQSPRYKIIEKRQSVAFWCNPISGHATLYWYQQILGQGPKLLIQFQNNGVVDDSQLPKDRFSAERLKGVDSTLKIQPAKLEDSAVYLCASSRSSGAQTQYFGPGTRLLVL.

This clone has just a few counts. The chain links TRBV19 to TRBJ1-5; D might be TRBD1 (5 bases). The CDR3 length is 15 residues. Germline CDR1 is LNHDA and CDR2 is SQIVND (reference sequence). Between the trimmed V and J ends, which lost 5 bases and 0 bases, there was a span of 11 bases. The CDR3: CASSRGRNSNQPQHF. DNA of the CDR3: TGTGCCAGTAGTCGGGGGAGAAATAGCAATCAGCCCCAGCATTTT.

The chain joins TRBV9 to TRBJ2-1; 11 positions match TRBD2. Trimming took 3 bases from V and 7 from J; bases not matched to a gene: 6. This CDR3 has 15 amino acids. CDR1 is SGDLS, CDR2 YYNGEE, per germline. The CDR3 loop is CASSASSGRENEQFF. In DNA, the CDR3 is TGTGCCAGCAGCGCCAGTAGCGGGAGGGAAAATGAGCAGTTCTTC.

J is TRBJ1-2 and V is TRBV18, with 10 nucleotides matching TRBD1. Germline values: CDR1 KGHSH, CDR2 LQKENI. J gave up 4 bases and V 3 bases, and 2 bases lay outside the gene matches. The CDR3 extends over 14 amino acids. CDR3 coding DNA: TGTGCCAGCTCACCGGACAGGGGGATCTATGGCTACACCTTC. It encodes CASSPDRGIYGYTF. Together with reference TRBV18 and TRBJ1-2, the CDR3 gives the full variable domain: NAGVMQNPRHLVRRRGQEARLRCSPMKGHSHVYWYRQLPEEGLKFMVYLQKENIIDESGMPKERFSAEFPKEGPSILRIQQVVRGDSAAYFCASSPDRGIYGYTFGSGTRLTVV.

The genes are TRBV6-6 and TRBJ2-7; no firm D call. Trimming took off 6 bases at V and 6 bases at J, with 18 bases between the two ends. In germline, CDR1 is MNHNY, CDR2 SVGAGI (reference sequence). The CDR3 is 14 amino acids. The CDR3: CASRFLGPSTEQYF. The CDR3 region has the DNA TGTGCCAGCAGATTCCTAGGCCCCAGTACCGAGCAGTACTTC.

The chain employs TRBV4-3 and TRBJ2-2; 9 bases line up with TRBD2. Germline CDR1 is LGHNA and CDR2 is YSLEER. After removal of 2 bases from V and 5 bases from J, the junction contained 9 bases not matched to a gene. The CDR3 sequence is 17 residues long. As DNA, the CDR3 is TGCGCCAGCAGCCAAAGGGGCGGGAGGGCGAGGACCGGGGAGCTGTTTTTT. This encodes CASSQRGGRARTGELFF.

The rearrangement joins TRBV5-1 to TRBJ2-1, with 8 bases that match TRBD2. Trimming took 3 bases from V and 4 from J; bases not matched to a gene: 3. CDR3 length: 14 amino acids. Germline V CDR1 and CDR2: SGHRS, YFSETQ. The CDR3 spells CASSSREVYNEQFF. CDR3 sequence (DNA): TGCGCCAGCAGCTCGCGGGAGGTATACAATGAGCAGTTCTTC.

This chain links TRBV7-3 with TRBJ2-1; 7 bases align to TRBD2. Germline V gene sequence: CDR1 SGHTA, CDR2 FQGTGA. The CDR3 totals 15 residues. Trimming took 5 bases from V and 0 from J; bases not matched to a gene: 4. The CDR3 bases are TGTGCCAGCAGCCCCGGGGGGAGCTCCTACAATGAGCAGTTCTTC. Translation: CASSPGGSSYNEQFF.

The chain has TRBV2 and TRBJ2-5; TRBD2 is a possible D gene (5 bases). The CDR3 runs 13 residues. Germline V CDR1 and CDR2: SNHLY, FYNNEI. The V end was cut by 4 bases, the J end by 7 bases, with 13 bases between. DNA for the CDR3: TGTGCCAGCAGTGTGTCCGAGGCGGGGACCCAGTACTTC. Translation gives CASSVSEAGTQYF.

The genes are TRBV7-2 and TRBJ2-3; D unresolved. The CDR3 has 15 residues. CDR1 is SGHTA and CDR2 is FQGNSA in the germline V gene. The V gene lost 2 bases and the J gene lost 0 bases, with 9 bases spanning the gap. The CDR3 reads CASSLFGLSTDTQYF. CDR3 nucleotide sequence: TGTGCCAGCAGCTTATTCGGGCTCAGCACAGATACGCAGTATTTT.

J is TRBJ2-5 and V is TRBV28; D could derive from TRBD1 or TRBD2 (5 bases each). The CDR3 covers 16 residues. The germline gives CDR1 MDHEN, CDR2 SYDVKM. V was clipped by 4 bases and J by 5 bases, with 20 bases between them. CDR3 nucleotides: TGTGCCAGCAGTTCCGGGACCGCCGGAGGAATGGAGACCCAGTACTTC. Its translation is CASSSGTAGGMETQYF.

This rearrangement joins TRBV19 to TRBJ2-6; weak D call: TRBD1 (5 bases). The V gene lost 5 bases and the J gene lost 4 bases, with 9 bases spanning the gap. This CDR3 is 14 amino acids long. The germline V gene encodes CDR1 LNHDA and CDR2 SQIVND (reference sequence). CDR3 in amino acids: CASSRRAGANVLTF. For the CDR3, the DNA is TGTGCCAGTAGTCGCAGGGCCGGGGCCAACGTCCTGACTTTC.

The chain has TRBV6-5 and TRBJ1-2; D uncertain. Germline V gene data show CDR1 as MNHEY and CDR2 as SVGAGI. V was pared by 2 bases and J by 4 bases, with 11 bases between. CDR3 size: 14 residues. The CDR3 here is CASSYGVKGYGYTF. CDR3 sequence (DNA): TGTGCCAGCAGTTACGGGGTAAAAGGCTATGGCTACACCTTC.

The chain is built from TRBV7-6 and TRBJ2-7, with 11 nucleotides matching TRBD2. Germline V gene lookup returns CDR1 SGHVS and CDR2 FNYEAQ. The CDR3 length is 15 residues. J gave up 5 bases and V 1 base, and 4 bases lay outside the gene matches. The DNA of the CDR3 is TGTGCCAGCAGCTTAGTAGCGGGAGGGAGCAACGAGCAGTACTTC. Translation: CASSLVAGGSNEQYF.

This clone was counted a single time. This chain's CDR3 is CASSEYASDTQYF. CDR3 bases: TGTGCCAGCAGTGAATATGCATCAGATACGCAGTATTTT. The chain recombines TRBV2 with TRBJ2-3, with D unresolved. This CDR3 region has 13 residues. CDR1 and CDR2 (germline): SNHLY, FYNNEI. The germline V and J ends were trimmed by 2 bases and 4 bases, with 7 bases remaining between them. The full variable domain, in which reference TRBV2 and TRBJ2-3 provide the parts outside the CDR3, is EPEVTQTPSHQVTQMGQEVILRCVPISNHLYFYWYRQILGQKVEFLVSFYNNEISEKSEIFDDQFSVERPDGSNFTLKIRSTKLEDSAMYFCASSEYASDTQYFGPGTRLTVL.